The T cell receptor beta chain described here comes from a study of cytomegalovirus exposure and HLA in healthy donors. 60 Vbeta and 13 Jbeta primers were used in PCR. The table came from immunoSEQ multiplex PCR; TCRdb's copy has only in-frame clones and leaves some out. In the table there are about 130,000 clones, just under 90% of which are singletons. The CDR3 covers 15 residues. Unmatched junction bases numbered 10, after V lost 5 bases and J lost 6 bases. Germline V CDR1 and CDR2: SNHLY, FYNNEI. Remarks on this clone: The antigen remains undetermined.

Overall study findings and caveats: TCR beta sequences reportedly predicted most subjects' HLA-A and HLA-B alleles accurately. Researchers reported in a later analysis that a missense DCLRE1C variant was tied to TCR beta V- and J-gene trimming. It was approximately 160 TCR beta chains that were listed as cytomegalovirus-associated.

The V gene is TRBV2, the J gene TRBJ2-7, with 10 positions matching TRBD1. This clonotype was obtained from a woman aged 30 to 39 in good health and CMV-seronegative. The specimen was PBMCs. The CDR3 sequence is CASSTLPGDRGEQYF. CDR3 bases: TGTGCCAGCAGTACTCTCCCCGGGGACAGGGGCGAGCAGTACTTC.